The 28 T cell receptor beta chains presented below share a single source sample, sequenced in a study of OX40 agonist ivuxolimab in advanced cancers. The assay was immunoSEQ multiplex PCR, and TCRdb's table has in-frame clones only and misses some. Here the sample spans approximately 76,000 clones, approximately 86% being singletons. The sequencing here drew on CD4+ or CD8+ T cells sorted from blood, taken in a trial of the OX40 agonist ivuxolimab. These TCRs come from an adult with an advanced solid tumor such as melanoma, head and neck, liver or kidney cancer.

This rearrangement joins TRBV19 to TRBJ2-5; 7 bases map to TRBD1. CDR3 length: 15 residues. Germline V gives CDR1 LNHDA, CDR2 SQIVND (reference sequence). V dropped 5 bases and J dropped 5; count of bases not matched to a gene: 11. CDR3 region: CASSPRTGVLETQYF. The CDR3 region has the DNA TGTGCCAGTAGTCCCCGGACAGGAGTACTGGAGACCCAGTACTTC.

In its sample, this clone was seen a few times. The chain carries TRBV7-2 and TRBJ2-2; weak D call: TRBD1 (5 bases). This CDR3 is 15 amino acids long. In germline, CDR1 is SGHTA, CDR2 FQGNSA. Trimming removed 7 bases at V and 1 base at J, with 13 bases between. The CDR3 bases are TGTGCCAGCAACGCAGGGATATTGAACACCGGGGAGCTGTTTTTT. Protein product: CASNAGILNTGELFF.

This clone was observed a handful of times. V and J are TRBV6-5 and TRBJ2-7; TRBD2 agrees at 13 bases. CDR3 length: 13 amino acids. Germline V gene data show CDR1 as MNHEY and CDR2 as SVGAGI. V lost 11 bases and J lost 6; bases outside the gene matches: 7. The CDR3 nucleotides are TGTGCCGGCGGACTAGCGGGGGAACGCGAGCAGTACTTC. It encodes CAGGLAGEREQYF.

The CDR3 nucleotides read TGTGCCAGCAGCTTCGGACTAGCGGGGGGGCCCCGGGAGCTGTTTTTT. It translates to CASSFGLAGGPRELFF. This chain links TRBV11-3 with TRBJ2-2; 15 positions agree with TRBD2. Germline V lookup: CDR1 SGHNT, CDR2 YENEEA. V lost 3 bases and J lost 9; bases outside the gene matches: 5. The CDR3 is 16 amino acids. The whole variable domain, filled in from reference TRBV11-3 and TRBJ2-2, reads EAGVVQSPRYKIIEKKQPVAFWCNPISGHNTLYWYLQNLGQGPELLIRYENEEAVDDSQLPKDRFSAERLKGVDSTLKIQPAELGDSAVYLCASSFGLAGGPRELFFGEGSRLTVL.

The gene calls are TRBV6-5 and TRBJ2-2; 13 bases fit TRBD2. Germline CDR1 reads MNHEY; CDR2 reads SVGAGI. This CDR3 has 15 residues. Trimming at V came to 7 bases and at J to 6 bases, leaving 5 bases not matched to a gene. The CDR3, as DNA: TGTGCCAGCAATACGGGACTAGCGGGGTCCGGGGAGCTGTTTTTT. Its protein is CASNTGLAGSGELFF.

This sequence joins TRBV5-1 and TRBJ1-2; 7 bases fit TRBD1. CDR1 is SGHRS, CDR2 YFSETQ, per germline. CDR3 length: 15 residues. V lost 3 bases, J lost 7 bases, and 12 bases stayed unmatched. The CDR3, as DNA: TGCGCCAGCAGCTCCCCATCGACAGGGCTCTTTGGCTACACCTTC. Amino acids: CASSSPSTGLFGYTF. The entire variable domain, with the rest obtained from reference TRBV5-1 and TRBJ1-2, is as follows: KAGVTQTPRYLIKTRGQQVTLSCSPISGHRSVSWYQQTPGQGLQFLFEYFSETQRNKGNFPGRFSGRQFSNSRSEMNVSTLELGDSALYLCASSSPSTGLFGYTFGSGTRLTVV.

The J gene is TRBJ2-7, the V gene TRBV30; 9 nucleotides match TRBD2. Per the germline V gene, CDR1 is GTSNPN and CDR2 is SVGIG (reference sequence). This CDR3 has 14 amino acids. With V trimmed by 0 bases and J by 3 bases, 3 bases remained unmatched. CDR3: CAWSVGGGVYEQYF. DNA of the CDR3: TGTGCCTGGAGTGTTGGCGGGGGGGTCTACGAGCAGTACTTC.

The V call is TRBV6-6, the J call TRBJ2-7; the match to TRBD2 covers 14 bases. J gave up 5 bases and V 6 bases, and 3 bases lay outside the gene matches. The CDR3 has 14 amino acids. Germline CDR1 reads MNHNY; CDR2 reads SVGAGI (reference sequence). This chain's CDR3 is CASRGTSGSHEQYF. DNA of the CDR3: TGTGCCAGCAGGGGGACTAGCGGGAGTCACGAGCAGTACTTC.

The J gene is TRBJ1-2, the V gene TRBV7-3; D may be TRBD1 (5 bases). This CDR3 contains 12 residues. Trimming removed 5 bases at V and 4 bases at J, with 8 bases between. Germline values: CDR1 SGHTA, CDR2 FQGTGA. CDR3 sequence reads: CASSPGAYGYTF. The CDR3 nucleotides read TGTGCCAGCAGCCCCGGGGCCTATGGCTACACCTTC.

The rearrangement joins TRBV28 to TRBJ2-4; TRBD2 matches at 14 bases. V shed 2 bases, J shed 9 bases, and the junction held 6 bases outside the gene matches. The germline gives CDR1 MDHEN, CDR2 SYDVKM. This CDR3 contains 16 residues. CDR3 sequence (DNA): TGTGCCAGCAGTTTAGGGACTAGCGGGAGTTATTTCATTCAGTACTTC. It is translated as CASSLGTSGSYFIQYF. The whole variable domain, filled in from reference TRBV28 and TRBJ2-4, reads DVKVTQSSRYLVKRTGEKVFLECVQDMDHENMFWYRQDPGLGLRLIYFSYDVKMKEKGDIPEGYSVSREKKERFSLILESASTNQTSMYLCASSLGTSGSYFIQYFGAGTRLSVL.

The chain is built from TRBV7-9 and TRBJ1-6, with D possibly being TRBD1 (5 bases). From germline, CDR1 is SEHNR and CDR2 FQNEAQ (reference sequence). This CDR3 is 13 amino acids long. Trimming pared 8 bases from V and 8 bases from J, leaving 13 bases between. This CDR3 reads CASQGSDDSPLHF. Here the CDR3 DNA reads TGTGCCAGCCAGGGATCCGACGATTCACCCCTCCACTTT.

This CDR3 is CASSRTVYGYTF. The CDR3 DNA follows: TGTGCCAGTAGTAGGACCGTCTATGGCTACACCTTC. The chain recombines TRBV19 with TRBJ1-2; no reliable D call. CDR1 LNHDA and CDR2 SQIVND come from the germline V gene (reference sequence). Trimming left V 4 bases short and J 4 bases short, with 7 bases between. The CDR3 consists of 12 residues.

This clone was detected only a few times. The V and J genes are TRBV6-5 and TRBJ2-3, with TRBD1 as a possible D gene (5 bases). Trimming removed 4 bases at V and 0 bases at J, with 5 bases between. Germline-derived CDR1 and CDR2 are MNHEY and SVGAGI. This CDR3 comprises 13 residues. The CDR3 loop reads CASSSGSTDTQYF. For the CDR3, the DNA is TGTGCCAGCAGTTCAGGGAGCACAGATACGCAGTATTTT.

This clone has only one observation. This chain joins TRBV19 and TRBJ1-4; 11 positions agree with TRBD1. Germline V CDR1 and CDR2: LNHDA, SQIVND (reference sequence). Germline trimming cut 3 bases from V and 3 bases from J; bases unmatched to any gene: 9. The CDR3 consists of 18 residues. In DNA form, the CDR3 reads TGTGCCAGTAGTATCCGGACAGGGGGCGGAATTGCTAATGAAAAACTGTTTTTT. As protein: CASSIRTGGGIANEKLFF.

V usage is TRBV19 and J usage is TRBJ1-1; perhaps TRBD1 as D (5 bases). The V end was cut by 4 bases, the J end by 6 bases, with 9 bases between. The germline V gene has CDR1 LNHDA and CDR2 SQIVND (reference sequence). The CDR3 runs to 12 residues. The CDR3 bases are TGTGCCAGTAGTACAGGGTTCGCTGAAGCTTTCTTT. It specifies CASSTGFAEAFF.

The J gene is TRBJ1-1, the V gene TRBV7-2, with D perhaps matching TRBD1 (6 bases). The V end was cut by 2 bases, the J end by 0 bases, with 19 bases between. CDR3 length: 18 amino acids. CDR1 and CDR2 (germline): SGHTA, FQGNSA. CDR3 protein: CASSLNSARDTVNTEAFF. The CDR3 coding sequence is TGTGCCAGCAGCTTAAATTCGGCCCGGGACACTGTGAACACTGAAGCTTTCTTT.

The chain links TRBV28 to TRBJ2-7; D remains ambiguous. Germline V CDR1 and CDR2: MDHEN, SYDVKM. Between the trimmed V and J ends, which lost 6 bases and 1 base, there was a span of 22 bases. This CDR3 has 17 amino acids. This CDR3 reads CASSSRRLAEASYEQYF. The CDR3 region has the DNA TGTGCCAGCAGCTCCCGCCGGCTCGCCGAAGCATCCTACGAGCAGTACTTC.

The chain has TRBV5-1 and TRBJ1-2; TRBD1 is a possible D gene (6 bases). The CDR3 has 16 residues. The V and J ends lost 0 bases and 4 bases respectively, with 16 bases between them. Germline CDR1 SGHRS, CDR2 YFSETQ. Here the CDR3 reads CASSLVRGAAGYGYTF. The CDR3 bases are TGCGCCAGCAGCTTGGTCAGGGGAGCGGCTGGCTATGGCTACACCTTC.

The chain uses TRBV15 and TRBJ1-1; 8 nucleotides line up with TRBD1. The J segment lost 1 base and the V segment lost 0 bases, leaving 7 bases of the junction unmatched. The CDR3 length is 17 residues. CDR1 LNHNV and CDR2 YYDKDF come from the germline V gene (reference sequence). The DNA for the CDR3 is TGTGCCACCAGCAGAGACCTTAAGACAGGGGCGAACACTGAAGCTTTCTTT. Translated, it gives CATSRDLKTGANTEAFF.

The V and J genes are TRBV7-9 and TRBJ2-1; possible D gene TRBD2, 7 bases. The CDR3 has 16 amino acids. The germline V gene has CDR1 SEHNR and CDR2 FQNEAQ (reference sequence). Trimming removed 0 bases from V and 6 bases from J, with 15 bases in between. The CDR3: CASSLALGGGLNEQFF. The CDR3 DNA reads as TGTGCCAGCAGCTTAGCGCTTGGCGGGGGCCTCAATGAGCAGTTCTTC.

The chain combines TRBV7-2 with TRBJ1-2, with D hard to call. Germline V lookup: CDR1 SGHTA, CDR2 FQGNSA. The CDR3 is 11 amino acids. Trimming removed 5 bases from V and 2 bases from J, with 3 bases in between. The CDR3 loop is CASSNNYGYTF. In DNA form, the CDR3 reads TGTGCCAGCAGCAACAACTATGGCTACACCTTC.

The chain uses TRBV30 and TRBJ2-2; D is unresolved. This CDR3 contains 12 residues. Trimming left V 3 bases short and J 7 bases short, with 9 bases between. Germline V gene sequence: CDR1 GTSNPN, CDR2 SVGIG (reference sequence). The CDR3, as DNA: TGTGCCTGGAGCATGAATGGCGGGGAGCTGTTTTTT. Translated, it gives CAWSMNGGELFF.

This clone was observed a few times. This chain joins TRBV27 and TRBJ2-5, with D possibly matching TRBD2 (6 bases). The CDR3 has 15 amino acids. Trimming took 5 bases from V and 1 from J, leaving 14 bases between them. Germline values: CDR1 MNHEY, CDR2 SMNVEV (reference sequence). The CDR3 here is CASSPRDVRQETQYF. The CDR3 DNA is TGTGCCAGCAGTCCGCGGGACGTTCGCCAAGAGACCCAGTACTTC.

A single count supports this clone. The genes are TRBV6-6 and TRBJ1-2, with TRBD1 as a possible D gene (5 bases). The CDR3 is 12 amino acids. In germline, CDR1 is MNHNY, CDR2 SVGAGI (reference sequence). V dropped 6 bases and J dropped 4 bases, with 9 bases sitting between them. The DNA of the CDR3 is TGTGCCAGCAGCACTGACAGCTATGGCTACACCTTC. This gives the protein CASSTDSYGYTF.

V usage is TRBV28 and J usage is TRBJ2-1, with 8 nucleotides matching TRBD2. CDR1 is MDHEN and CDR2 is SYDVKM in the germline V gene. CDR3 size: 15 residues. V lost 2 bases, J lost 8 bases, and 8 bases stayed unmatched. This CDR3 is CASSLGTRGGHEQFF. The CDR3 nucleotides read TGTGCCAGCAGTTTAGGGACCCGGGGGGGGCATGAGCAGTTCTTC. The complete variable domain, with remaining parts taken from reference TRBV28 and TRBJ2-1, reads DVKVTQSSRYLVKRTGEKVFLECVQDMDHENMFWYRQDPGLGLRLIYFSYDVKMKEKGDIPEGYSVSREKKERFSLILESASTNQTSMYLCASSLGTRGGHEQFFGPGTRLTVL.

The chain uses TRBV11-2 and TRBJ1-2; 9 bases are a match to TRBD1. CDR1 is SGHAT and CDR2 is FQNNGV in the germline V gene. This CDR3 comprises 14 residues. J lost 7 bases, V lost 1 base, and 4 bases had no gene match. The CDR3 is CASSLGGTGPGYTF. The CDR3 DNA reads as TGTGCCAGCAGCTTAGGGGGGACAGGGCCTGGCTACACCTTC.

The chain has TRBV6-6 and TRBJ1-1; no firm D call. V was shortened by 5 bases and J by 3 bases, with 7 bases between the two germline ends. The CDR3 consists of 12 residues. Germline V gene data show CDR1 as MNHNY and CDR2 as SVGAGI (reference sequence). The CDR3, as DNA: TGTGCCAGCAGTGATTGGTACACTGAAGCTTTCTTT. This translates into CASSDWYTEAFF.

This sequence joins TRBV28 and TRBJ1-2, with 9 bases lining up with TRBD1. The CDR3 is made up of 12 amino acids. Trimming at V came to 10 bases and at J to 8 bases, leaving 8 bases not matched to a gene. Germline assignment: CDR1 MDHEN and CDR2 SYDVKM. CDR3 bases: TGTGCCATCTCACAGGGGGCGCGAGGCTACACCTTC. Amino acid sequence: CAISQGARGYTF.